The rows below give T cell receptor beta chains drawn from one sample of a study of blood T cells in healthy people across ages. TCRdb re-called the 5' RACE reads through MiXCR, storing one row per CDR3 protein. The repertoire includes around 800,000 distinct CDR3 sequences, more than 25% of them detected once, and less than 3.5% sits in the top ten. A further study also used this sample, focusing on T cells of mothers and their children.

Sample: blood. The origin of the receptors is a boy aged 5-17 years in good health. CDR3s include the opening cysteine and the closing phenylalanine or tryptophan. D genes are given only for firm matches. Clone size is not always given. Where it is, it says once, few, many or a class for expanded clones.

clone size	J gene	V gene	D gene	CDR3 protein	CDR3 DNA
few	TRBJ1-5	TRBV12-3/TRBV12-4	TRBD1	CASSTNRDSPQHF	TGTGCCAGCAGCACTAACCGGGACAGCCCTCAGCATTTT
.	TRBJ2-5	TRBV20-1	.	CSARGGRVETQYF	TGCAGCGCTAGAGGAGGCAGGGTAGAGACCCAGTACTTC
once	TRBJ2-7	TRBV20-1	TRBD2	CSASGLAGGPGPYEQYF	TGCAGTGCCTCGGGACTAGCGGGGGGGCCGGGTCCCTACGAGCAGTACTTC
.	TRBJ2-7	TRBV3-1	.	CASSQEAANPGEQYF	TGTGCCAGCAGCCAAGAGGCGGCCAACCCAGGCGAGCAGTACTTC
few	TRBJ2-5	TRBV24-1	.	CATSDSAPGGGGTQYF	TGTGCCACCAGTGATTCAGCCCCTGGGGGCGGGGGGACCCAGTACTTC
.	TRBJ1-2	TRBV28	TRBD1	CASSDRVHYTF	TGTGCCAGCAGTGACAGGGTGCACTACACCTTC
.	TRBJ1-5	TRBV2	.	CASRDLGNQPQHF	TGTGCCAGCAGAGACCTAGGTAATCAGCCCCAGCATTTT
.	TRBJ2-2	TRBV9	TRBD2	CASSVGLALTGELFF	TGTGCCAGCAGCGTAGGACTAGCGCTCACCGGGGAGCTGTTTTTT
.	TRBJ2-1	TRBV5-5	.	CASSRDPGWGSYNEQFF	TGTGCCAGCAGCCGCGATCCGGGGTGGGGCTCCTACAATGAGCAGTTCTTC
few	TRBJ2-2	TRBV14	.	CASSQAGTSNTGELFF	TGTGCCAGCAGCCAGGCCGGGACATCGAACACCGGGGAGCTGTTTTTT
.	TRBJ2-7	TRBV6-1	.	CASSVEGPYERYF	TGTGCTAGCAGTGTTGAGGGCCCCTACGAGCGGTACTTC
.	TRBJ2-2	TRBV18	TRBD2	CASSHGLAGGRNTGELFF	TGTGCCAGCTCACACGGACTAGCGGGGGGCCGGAACACCGGGGAGCTGTTTTTT
many	TRBJ2-2	TRBV27	.	CASSSRNTGELFF	TGTGCCAGCAGTTCAAGAAACACCGGGGAGCTGTTTTTT
few	TRBJ2-6	TRBV12-3/TRBV12-4	.	CAGGGSSMISGANVLTF	TGTGCCGGAGGCGGCTCATCGATGATCTCTGGGGCCAACGTCCTGACTTTC
few	TRBJ1-5	TRBV12-3/TRBV12-4	.	CASSLLGLGPQHF	TGTGCCAGCAGTTTATTGGGCTTAGGGCCCCAGCATTTT
.	TRBJ2-2	TRBV4-2	TRBD2	CASSLLTSGGTGELFF	TGTGCCAGCAGCCTCCTGACTAGCGGGGGCACCGGGGAGCTGTTTTTT
few	TRBJ1-1	TRBV20-1	TRBD1	CSARRAGGKTEAFF	TGCAGTGCTAGAAGGGCAGGGGGCAAAACTGAAGCTTTCTTT
few	TRBJ1-2	TRBV12-3/TRBV12-4	TRBD1	CASSLTGIVLFGGHTF	TGTGCCAGCAGTTTGACAGGGATTGTATTGTTCGGTGGCCACACCTTC
.	TRBJ1-2	TRBV27	TRBD1	CASSLKQTGSYGYTF	TGTGCCAGCAGTTTGAAACAGACAGGGTCCTATGGCTACACCTTC
few	TRBJ2-7	TRBV20-1	.	CSAPAGAAPYEQYF	TGCAGTGCCCCAGCGGGTGCCGCCCCCTACGAGCAGTACTTC
few	TRBJ2-5	TRBV5-4	.	CASSSYGTPQETQYF	TGTGCCAGCAGTAGTTATGGAACACCCCAAGAGACCCAGTACTTC
.	TRBJ2-5	TRBV20-1	.	CSARDRLETQYF	TGCAGTGCTAGAGATCGGCTAGAGACCCAGTACTTC
.	TRBJ1-1	TRBV29-1	TRBD1	CSVDRGRRAFF	TGCAGCGTTGACAGGGGGCGGAGGGCTTTCTTT
.	TRBJ1-1	TRBV6-2/TRBV6-3	.	CASTKIPGPGGTEAFF	TGTGCCAGCACCAAGATACCGGGTCCCGGGGGGACTGAAGCTTTCTTT
.	TRBJ2-7	TRBV28	.	CASSLLEDERYF	TGTGCCAGCAGTTTACTGGAAGACGAGCGGTACTTC